Below, 18 T cell receptor beta chains from the same sample are listed, as sequenced in a study of blood T cells in healthy people across ages. PCR was performed a second time for about 7 to 12 cycles using a sample-barcoded 5' primer and a J-beta primer mix. One entry per CDR3 protein, called by TCRdb with MiXCR from the 5' RACE reads. This table holds approximately 800,000 distinct CDR3 sequences, roughly 64% found once. Material for sequencing was blood. Source of these receptors: a man aged 25 to 45 in good health.

This clonotype was seen more than once but under ten times. As DNA, the CDR3 is TGTGCCAGCAGCTTATACGGACAGGGTCAACGGACAGATACGCAGTATTTT. It codes for CASSLYGQGQRTDTQYF. The rearrangement links TRBV7-6 to TRBJ2-3, with 8 bases identical to TRBD1. The CDR3 is made up of 17 amino acids. Looked up from germline, CDR1 is SGHVS and CDR2 is FNYEAQ. The ends lost 2 bases at V and 3 bases at J; junction bases unmatched: 10.

The rearrangement links TRBV27 to TRBJ2-4; TRBD1 matches at 9 bases. The J call may be mistaken, given a closer DNA end match to TRBJ2-7. The CDR3 has 15 amino acids. Germline CDR1 is MNHEY and CDR2 is SMNVEV (reference sequence). The CDR3 DNA is TGTGCCAGCAGTTTAGAAGGACAGGGGATGCACGAGCAGTACTTC. Amino acid sequence: CASSLEGQGMHEQYF.

The chain recombines TRBV7-3 with TRBJ1-1; tentative D call: TRBD1 (6 bases). Germline CDR1 reads SGHTA; CDR2 reads FQGTGA. The CDR3 sequence is 13 residues long. V dropped 5 bases and J dropped 2 bases, with 9 bases sitting between them. The CDR3 here is CASSEQGNTEAFF. CDR3 in DNA: TGTGCCAGCAGCGAACAGGGAAACACTGAAGCTTTCTTT.

Details on this clonotype: Germline and junction disagree at one end, which may indicate a read error. The CDR3 protein is CASSAVRGRDYGYTF. The CDR3 nucleotides are TGCGCCAGCAGCGCCGTGAGGGGCCGGGACTATGGCTACACCTTC. The chain carries TRBV7-9 and TRBJ1-2, with a tentative D call TRBD1 (5 bases). The CDR3 covers 15 residues. CDR1 and CDR2 (germline): SEHNR, FQNEAQ (reference sequence).

The gene calls are TRBV4-3 and TRBJ2-7, with D perhaps being TRBD1 or TRBD2 (5 bases each). Germline-derived CDR1 and CDR2 are LGHNA and YSLEER. Trimming took off 6 bases at V and 3 bases at J, with 18 bases between the two ends. This CDR3 spans 15 amino acids. CDR3 DNA sequence: TGCGCCAGCAGTCCCGGTAGGGCAGGGAGCTACGAGCAGTACTTC. It translates to CASSPGRAGSYEQYF.

This chain connects TRBV29-1 to TRBJ2-6, with TRBD2 as a possible D gene (6 bases). Germline assignment: CDR1 SQVTM and CDR2 ANQGSEA. V gave up 2 bases and J gave up 0 bases, with 8 bases separating them. The CDR3 loop spans 15 amino acids. The CDR3, as DNA: TGCAGCGTTGAAAACGGGGGCTCTGGGGCCAACGTCCTGACTTTC. Amino acid sequence: CSVENGGSGANVLTF. Together with reference TRBV29-1 and TRBJ2-6, the CDR3 gives the full variable domain: SAVISQKPSRDICQRGTSLTIQCQVDSQVTMMFWYRQQPGQSLTLIATANQGSEATYESGFVIDKFPISRPNLTFSTLTVSNMSPEDSSIYLCSVENGGSGANVLTFGAGSRLTVL.

This clonotype showed up just a few times. V gene TRBV20-1 combines with J gene TRBJ2-7, with TRBD2 matching 8 bases. Germline assignment: CDR1 DFQATT and CDR2 SNEGSKA (reference sequence). CDR3 length equals 12 residues. Trimming at V came to 1 base and at J to 6 bases, leaving 2 bases not matched to a gene. The DNA of the CDR3 is TGCAGTGCTAGAGTTGCGGGGGGCGAGCAGTACTTC. Protein: CSARVAGGEQYF.

The chain combines TRBV20-1 with TRBJ2-5; no definite D call. V was shortened by 4 bases and J by 0 bases, with 6 bases between the two germline ends. Germline-derived CDR1 and CDR2 are DFQATT and SNEGSKA (reference sequence). CDR3 length: 12 residues. CDR3 coding DNA: TGCAGTGCTACGAGCCACCAAGAGACCCAGTACTTC. Residues: CSATSHQETQYF.

This clonotype was detected only once. J is TRBJ2-5 and V is TRBV20-1; TRBD2 matches at 10 bases. This CDR3 has 14 amino acids. The junction had 3 bases not matched to a gene; V was cut back by 2 bases and J by 3 bases. CDR1 DFQATT and CDR2 SNEGSKA come from the germline V gene (reference sequence). The CDR3 loop is CSARRTSGEETQYF. CDR3 nucleotides: TGCAGTGCTAGACGGACTAGCGGCGAAGAGACCCAGTACTTC.

This sequence joins TRBV29-1 and TRBJ2-1; 12 positions agree with TRBD1. The CDR3 sequence is 14 residues long. Germline CDR1 SQVTM, CDR2 ANQGSEA. Germline trimming cut 4 bases from V and 15 bases from J; bases unmatched to any gene: 13. DNA of the CDR3: TGCAGCGTTGTGTTGAGGGACAGGGGGCAGGATTTGTTCTTC. It codes for CSVVLRDRGQDLFF.

This clonotype was counted many times. CDR3 DNA: TGCAGTGCTTTTCGACGGGGGACTTCGAAAGAGACCCAGTACTTC. The encoded protein is CSAFRRGTSKETQYF. The chain recombines TRBV20-1 with TRBJ2-5; a weak D match, TRBD2 (6 bases). Germline V gene data show CDR1 as DFQATT and CDR2 as SNEGSKA (reference sequence). The CDR3 is 15 residues long. V was clipped by 5 bases and J by 3 bases, with 19 bases between them.

The rearrangement joins TRBV2 to TRBJ2-7, with 9 nucleotides matching TRBD2. The J segment lost 6 bases and the V segment lost 5 bases, leaving 5 bases of the junction unmatched. Germline V gene lookup returns CDR1 SNHLY and CDR2 FYNNEI. There are 13 residues in the CDR3. CDR3 loop: CASSSGGRFEQYF. Here the CDR3 DNA reads TGTGCCAGCAGTAGCGGGGGGAGGTTCGAGCAGTACTTC.

This clonotype was detected only a few times. This chain uses TRBV20-1 with TRBJ2-7; D is undetermined. This CDR3 spans 10 amino acids. Trimming shortened V by 5 bases and J by 1 base, and 3 bases separated the two germline ends. Germline loops: CDR1 DFQATT, CDR2 SNEGSKA (reference sequence). CDR3 nucleotides: TGCAGTGCTGGATCCTACGAGCAGTACTTC. Amino acid sequence: CSAGSYEQYF.

The chain carries TRBV4-1 and TRBJ2-1, with 10 bases aligning to TRBD2. Germline CDR1 MGHRA, CDR2 YSYEKL. The CDR3 consists of 17 residues. V gave up 4 bases and J gave up 8 bases; unmatched junction bases: 14. CDR3 region: CASSRYASAGGGDEQFF. The CDR3 nucleotides are TGCGCCAGCAGCCGGTACGCGTCAGCGGGAGGGGGCGATGAGCAGTTCTTC.

The chain uses TRBV20-1 and TRBJ2-5; 7 bases are shared with TRBD2. The CDR3 totals 15 residues. Trimming took 3 bases from V and 2 from J; bases not matched to a gene: 9. Germline assignment: CDR1 DFQATT and CDR2 SNEGSKA (reference sequence). The chain's CDR3 is CSASSLAGVQETQYF. The CDR3 region has the DNA TGCAGTGCTAGCTCACTCGCGGGGGTTCAAGAGACCCAGTACTTC.

V usage is TRBV5-4 and J usage is TRBJ2-3; 8 positions agree with TRBD2. The V gene end was trimmed by 1 base and the J gene end by 4 bases; junction bases not matched to a gene: 5. This CDR3 is built from 15 residues. CDR1 and CDR2 from the germline V gene are SGHNT and YYREEE (reference sequence). Here the CDR3 DNA reads TGTGCCAGCAGCTTGCGGGGGGGCTCCCCAGATACGCAGTATTTT. Translating it yields CASSLRGGSPDTQYF. Full variable domain (remainder filled in from reference TRBV5-4 and TRBJ2-3): ETGVTQSPTHLIKTRGQQVTLRCSSQSGHNTVSWYQQALGQGPQFIFQYYREEENGRGNFPPRFSGLQFPNYSSELNVNALELDDSALYLCASSLRGGSPDTQYFGPGTRLTVL.

J is TRBJ1-4 and V is TRBV7-2; D is unclear. The V gene lost 5 bases and the J gene lost 8 bases, with 18 bases spanning the gap. This CDR3 has 15 residues. In germline, CDR1 is SGHTA, CDR2 FQGNSA. The DNA of the CDR3 is TGTGCCAGCAGCCAAACCTCGGGGTATCAGGAAAAACTGTTTTTT. This sequence encodes CASSQTSGYQEKLFF.

J is TRBJ1-2 and V is TRBV5-6, with D possibly being TRBD1 (6 bases). V dropped 2 bases and J dropped 4 bases, with 12 bases sitting between them. The CDR3 is 14 residues long. In germline, CDR1 is SGHDT, CDR2 YYEEEE. CDR3 nucleotide sequence: TGTGCCAGCAGCTTTGACAGGCCGAGCTATGGCTACACCTTC. Translation gives CASSFDRPSYGYTF.